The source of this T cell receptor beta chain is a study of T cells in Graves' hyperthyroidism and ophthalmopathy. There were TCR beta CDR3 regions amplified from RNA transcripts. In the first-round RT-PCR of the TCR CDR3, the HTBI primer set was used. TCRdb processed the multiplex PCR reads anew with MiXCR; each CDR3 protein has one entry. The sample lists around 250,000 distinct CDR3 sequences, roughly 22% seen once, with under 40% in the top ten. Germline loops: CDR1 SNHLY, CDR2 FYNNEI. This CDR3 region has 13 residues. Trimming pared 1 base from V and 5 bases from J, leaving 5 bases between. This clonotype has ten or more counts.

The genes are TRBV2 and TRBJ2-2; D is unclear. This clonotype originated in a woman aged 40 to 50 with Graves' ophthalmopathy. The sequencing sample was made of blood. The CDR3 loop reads CASSEGGTGELFF. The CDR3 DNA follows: TGTGCCAGCAGTGAAGGGGGTACCGGGGAGCTGTTTTTT.